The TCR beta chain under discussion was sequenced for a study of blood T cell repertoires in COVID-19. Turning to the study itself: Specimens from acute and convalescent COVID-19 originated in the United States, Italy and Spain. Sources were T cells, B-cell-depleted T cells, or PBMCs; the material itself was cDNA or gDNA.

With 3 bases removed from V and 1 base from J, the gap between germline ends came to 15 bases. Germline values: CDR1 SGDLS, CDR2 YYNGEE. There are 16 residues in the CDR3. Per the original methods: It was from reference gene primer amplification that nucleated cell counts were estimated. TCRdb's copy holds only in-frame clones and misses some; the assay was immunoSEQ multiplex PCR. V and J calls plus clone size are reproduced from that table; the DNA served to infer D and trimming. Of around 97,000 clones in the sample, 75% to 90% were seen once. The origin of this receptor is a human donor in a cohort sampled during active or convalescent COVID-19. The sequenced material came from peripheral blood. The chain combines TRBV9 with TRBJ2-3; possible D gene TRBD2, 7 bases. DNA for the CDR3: TGTGCCAGCAGCGCCGGGGCGGGGGCGGGCACAGATACGCAGTATTTT. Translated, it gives CASSAGAGAGTDTQYF.